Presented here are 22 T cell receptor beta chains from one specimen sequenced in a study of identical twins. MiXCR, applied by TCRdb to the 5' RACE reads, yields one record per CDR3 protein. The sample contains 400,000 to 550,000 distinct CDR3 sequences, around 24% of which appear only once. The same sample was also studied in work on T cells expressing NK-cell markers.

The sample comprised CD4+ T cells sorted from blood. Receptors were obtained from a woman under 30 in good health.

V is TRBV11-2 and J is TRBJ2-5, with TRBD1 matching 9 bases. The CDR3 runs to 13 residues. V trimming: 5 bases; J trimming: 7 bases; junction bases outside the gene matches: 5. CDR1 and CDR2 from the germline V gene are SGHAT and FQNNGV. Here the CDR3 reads CASSPGTGRTQYF. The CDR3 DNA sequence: TGTGCCAGCAGCCCGGGGACAGGGAGGACCCAGTACTTC.

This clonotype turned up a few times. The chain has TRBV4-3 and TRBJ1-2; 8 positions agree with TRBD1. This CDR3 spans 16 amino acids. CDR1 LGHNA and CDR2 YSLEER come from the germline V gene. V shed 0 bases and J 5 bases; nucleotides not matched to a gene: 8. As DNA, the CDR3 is TGCGCCAGCAGCCAAGATGGGCAGGGGGCTCCGTATGGCTACACCTTC. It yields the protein CASSQDGQGAPYGYTF.

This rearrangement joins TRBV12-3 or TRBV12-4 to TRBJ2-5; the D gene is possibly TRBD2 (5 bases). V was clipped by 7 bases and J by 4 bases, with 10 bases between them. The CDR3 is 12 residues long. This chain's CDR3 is CASMDRGETQYF. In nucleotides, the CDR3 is TGTGCCAGCATGGATCGGGGAGAGACCCAGTACTTC.

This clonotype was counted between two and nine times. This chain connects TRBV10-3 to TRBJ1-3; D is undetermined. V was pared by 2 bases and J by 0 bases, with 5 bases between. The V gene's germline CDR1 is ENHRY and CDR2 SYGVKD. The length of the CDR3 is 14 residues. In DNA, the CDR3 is TGTGCCATCAGTGAGCAGGCCTCTGGAAACACCATATATTTT. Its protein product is CAISEQASGNTIYF.

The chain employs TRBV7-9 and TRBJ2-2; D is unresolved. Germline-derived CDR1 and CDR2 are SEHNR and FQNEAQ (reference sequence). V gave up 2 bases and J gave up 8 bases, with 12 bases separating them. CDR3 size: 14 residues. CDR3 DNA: TGTGCCAGCAGCTTATATACACCCTCGGGGGAGCTGTTTTTT. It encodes CASSLYTPSGELFF.

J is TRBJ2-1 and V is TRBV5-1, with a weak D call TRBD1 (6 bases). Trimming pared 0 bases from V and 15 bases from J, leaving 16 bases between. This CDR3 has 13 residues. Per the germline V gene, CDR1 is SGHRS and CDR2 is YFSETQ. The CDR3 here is CASSLGPGQQAFF. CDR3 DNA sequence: TGCGCCAGCAGCTTGGGCCCCGGACAGCAGGCGTTCTTC.

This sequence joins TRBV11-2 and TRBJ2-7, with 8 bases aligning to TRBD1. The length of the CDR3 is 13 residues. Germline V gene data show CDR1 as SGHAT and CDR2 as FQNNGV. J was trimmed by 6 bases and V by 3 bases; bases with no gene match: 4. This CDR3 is CASSLDRVGEQYF. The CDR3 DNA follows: TGTGCCAGCAGCTTGGACAGGGTAGGCGAGCAGTACTTC. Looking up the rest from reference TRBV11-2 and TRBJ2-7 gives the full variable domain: EAGVAQSPRYKIIEKRQSVAFWCNPISGHATLYWYQQILGQGPKLLIQFQNNGVVDDSQLPKDRFSAERLKGVDSTLKIQPAKLEDSAVYLCASSLDRVGEQYFGPGTRLTVT.

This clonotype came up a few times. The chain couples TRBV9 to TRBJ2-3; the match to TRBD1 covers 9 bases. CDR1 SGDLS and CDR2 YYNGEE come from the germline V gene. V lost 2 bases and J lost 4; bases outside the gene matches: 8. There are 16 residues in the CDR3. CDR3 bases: TGTGCCAGCAGCGTGGAACAGGGGGCATTGGCAGATACGCAGTATTTT. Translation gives CASSVEQGALADTQYF.

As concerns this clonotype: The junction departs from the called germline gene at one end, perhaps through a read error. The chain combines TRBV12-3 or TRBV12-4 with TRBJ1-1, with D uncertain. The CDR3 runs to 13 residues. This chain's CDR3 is CASSLTQNTEALF. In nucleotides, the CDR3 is TGTGCCAGCAGTCTGACACAGAACACTGAAGCTCTCTTT.

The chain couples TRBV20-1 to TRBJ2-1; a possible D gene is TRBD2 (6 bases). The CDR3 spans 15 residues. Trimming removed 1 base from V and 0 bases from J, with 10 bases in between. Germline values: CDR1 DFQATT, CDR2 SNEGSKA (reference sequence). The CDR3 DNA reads TGCAGTGCTAGAGGCTACGGGGGCTCCTACAATGAGCAGTTCTTC. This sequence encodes CSARGYGGSYNEQFF.

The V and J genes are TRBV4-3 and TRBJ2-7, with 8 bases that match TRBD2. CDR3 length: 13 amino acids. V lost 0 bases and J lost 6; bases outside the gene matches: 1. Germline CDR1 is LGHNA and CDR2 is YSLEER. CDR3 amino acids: CASSQEGTSEQYF. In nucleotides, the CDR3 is TGCGCCAGCAGCCAAGAAGGGACTAGCGAGCAGTACTTC.

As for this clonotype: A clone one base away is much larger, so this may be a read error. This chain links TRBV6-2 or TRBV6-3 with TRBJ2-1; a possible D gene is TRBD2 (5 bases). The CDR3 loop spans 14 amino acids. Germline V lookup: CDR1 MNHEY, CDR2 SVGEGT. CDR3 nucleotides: TGTGCCAGCCGTTACTCCCGGGGAACGGGGTCCCAGTTCTTC. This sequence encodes CASRYSRGTGSQFF.

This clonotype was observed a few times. For the CDR3, the DNA is TGCGCCAGCAGCCGCGGAACAGACACCGGGGAGCTGTTTTTT. Translation: CASSRGTDTGELFF. The V call is TRBV5-1, the J call TRBJ2-2; D not certain. V gave up 4 bases and J gave up 3 bases, with 10 bases separating them. The germline gives CDR1 SGHRS, CDR2 YFSETQ. This CDR3 spans 14 amino acids.

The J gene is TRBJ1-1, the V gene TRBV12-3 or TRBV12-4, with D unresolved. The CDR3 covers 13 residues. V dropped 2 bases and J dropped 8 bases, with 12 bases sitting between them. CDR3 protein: CASSLRPGSEAFF. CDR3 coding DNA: TGTGCCAGCAGTTTACGTCCCGGGTCAGAAGCTTTCTTT.

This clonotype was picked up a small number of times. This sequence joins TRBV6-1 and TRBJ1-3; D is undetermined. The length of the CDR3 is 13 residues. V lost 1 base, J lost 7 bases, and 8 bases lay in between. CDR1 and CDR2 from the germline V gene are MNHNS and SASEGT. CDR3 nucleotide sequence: TGTGCCAGCAGTGAAGTCGTAGAGAACACCATATATTTT. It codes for CASSEVVENTIYF.

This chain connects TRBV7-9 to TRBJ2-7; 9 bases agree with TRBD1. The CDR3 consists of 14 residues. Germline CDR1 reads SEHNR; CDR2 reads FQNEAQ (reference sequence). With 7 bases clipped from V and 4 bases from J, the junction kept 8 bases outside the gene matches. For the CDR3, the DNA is TGTGCCAGCACCCAGGGACAGGGATTGTACGAGCAGTACTTC. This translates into CASTQGQGLYEQYF.

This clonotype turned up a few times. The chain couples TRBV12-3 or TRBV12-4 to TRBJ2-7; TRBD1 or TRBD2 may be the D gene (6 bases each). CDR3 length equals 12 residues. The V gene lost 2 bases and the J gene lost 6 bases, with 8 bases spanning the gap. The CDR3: CASSLRGVEQYF. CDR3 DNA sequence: TGTGCCAGCAGTTTAAGGGGGGTCGAGCAGTACTTC.

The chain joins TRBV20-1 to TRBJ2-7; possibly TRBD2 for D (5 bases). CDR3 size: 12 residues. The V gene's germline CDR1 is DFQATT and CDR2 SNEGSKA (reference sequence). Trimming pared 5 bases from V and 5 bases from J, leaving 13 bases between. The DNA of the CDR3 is TGCAGTGCTGCGGACTGGCGGAACGAGCAGTACTTC. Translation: CSAADWRNEQYF.

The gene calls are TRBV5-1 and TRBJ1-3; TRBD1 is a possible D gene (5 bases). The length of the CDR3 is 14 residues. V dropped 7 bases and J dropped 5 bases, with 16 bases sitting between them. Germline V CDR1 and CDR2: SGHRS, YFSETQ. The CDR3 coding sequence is TGCGCCAGCGGATCTGGACAATTCAGAAACACCATATATTTT. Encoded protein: CASGSGQFRNTIYF.

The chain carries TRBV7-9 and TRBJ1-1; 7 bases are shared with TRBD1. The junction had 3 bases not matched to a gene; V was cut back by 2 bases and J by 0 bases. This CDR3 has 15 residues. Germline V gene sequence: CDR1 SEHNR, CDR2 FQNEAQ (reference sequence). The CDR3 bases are TGTGCCAGCAGCTTATGGCAGGGGGTGAACACTGAAGCTTTCTTT. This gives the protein CASSLWQGVNTEAFF.

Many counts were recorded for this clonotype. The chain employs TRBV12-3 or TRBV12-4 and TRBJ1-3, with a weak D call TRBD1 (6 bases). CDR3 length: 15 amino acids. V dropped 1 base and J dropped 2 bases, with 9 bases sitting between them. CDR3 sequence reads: CASSLEQGPGNTIYF. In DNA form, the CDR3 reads TGTGCCAGCAGTTTAGAACAGGGTCCTGGAAACACCATATATTTT.

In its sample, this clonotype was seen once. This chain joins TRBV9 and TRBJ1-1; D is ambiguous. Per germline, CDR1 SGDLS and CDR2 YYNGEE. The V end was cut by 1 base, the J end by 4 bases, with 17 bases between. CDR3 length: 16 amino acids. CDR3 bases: TGTGCCAGCAGCGTATTAGCAGGTCGGGGTAGCACTGAAGCTTTCTTT. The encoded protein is CASSVLAGRGSTEAFF.